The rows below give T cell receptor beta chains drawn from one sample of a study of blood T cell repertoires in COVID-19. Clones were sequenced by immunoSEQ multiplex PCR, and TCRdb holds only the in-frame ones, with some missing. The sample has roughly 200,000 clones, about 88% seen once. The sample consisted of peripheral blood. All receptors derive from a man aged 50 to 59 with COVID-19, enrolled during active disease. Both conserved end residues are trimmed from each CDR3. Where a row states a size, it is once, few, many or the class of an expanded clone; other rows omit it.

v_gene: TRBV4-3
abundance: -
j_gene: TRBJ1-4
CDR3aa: ASSQGDRDNEKLF

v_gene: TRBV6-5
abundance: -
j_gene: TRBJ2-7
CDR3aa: ASIKTSGIYEQY

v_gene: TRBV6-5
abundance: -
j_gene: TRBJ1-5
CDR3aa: ASTRTGGSNQPQH

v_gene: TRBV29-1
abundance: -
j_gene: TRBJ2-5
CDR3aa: SGCQGVQETQY

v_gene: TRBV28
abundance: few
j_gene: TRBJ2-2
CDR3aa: ASSTGTANTGELF

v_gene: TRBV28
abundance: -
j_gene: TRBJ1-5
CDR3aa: ASSPDRNPNFSNQPQH

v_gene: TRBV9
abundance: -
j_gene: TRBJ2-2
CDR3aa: ASSVRSGQTNTGELF

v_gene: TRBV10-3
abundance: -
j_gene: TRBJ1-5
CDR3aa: AIRDREDQPQH

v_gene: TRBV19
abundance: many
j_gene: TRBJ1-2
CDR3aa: ASSLNYGYT

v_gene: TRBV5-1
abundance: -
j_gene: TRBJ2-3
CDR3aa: ASRERGGSTDTQY

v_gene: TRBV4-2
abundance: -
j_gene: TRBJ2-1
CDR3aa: ASSQVEGLAVTSSYNEQF

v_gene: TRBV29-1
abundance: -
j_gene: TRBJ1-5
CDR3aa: SVTQGAGNQPQH

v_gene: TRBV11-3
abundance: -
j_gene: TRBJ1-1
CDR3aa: ASSVGDRGVTEAF